The 2 T cell receptor beta chains presented below share a single source sample, sequenced in a study of cytomegalovirus exposure and HLA in healthy donors. PCR was performed using 60 Vbeta and 13 Jbeta primers. Assay: immunoSEQ multiplex PCR; the TCRdb copy retains only in-frame clones and omits some. Its clone listing holds roughly 70,000 clones. Sequencing was carried out using PBMCs. The receptors shown here come from a man between 40 and 49 years old in good health and CMV-seronegative.

V and J are TRBV5-4 and TRBJ1-2; 8 nucleotides match TRBD1. This CDR3 spans 16 amino acids. Germline V gene sequence: CDR1 SGHNT, CDR2 YYREEE (reference sequence). V was clipped by 0 bases and J by 8 bases; unmatched bases: 12. The CDR3 bases are TGTGCCAGCAGCTTGGCCGGTAACAGGGGGAAGATGGGCTACACCTTC. Translated, it gives CASSLAGNRGKMGYTF.

The chain joins TRBV6-6 to TRBJ1-3, with D maybe TRBD1 (5 bases). The CDR3 contains 15 residues. CDR1 and CDR2 from the germline V gene are MNHNY and SVGAGI (reference sequence). V was cut by 8 bases and J by 0 bases, with 14 bases left in between. The CDR3 DNA is TGTGCCAGCCTAAAGGGGCCCAGCTCTGGAAACACCATATATTTT. Amino acid sequence: CASLKGPSSGNTIYF.